The 21 T cell receptor beta chains reported below all come from one sample, sequenced in a study of OX40 agonist ivuxolimab in advanced cancers. Only in-frame clones appear in the TCRdb table, and some are missing; sequencing was by immunoSEQ multiplex PCR. The sample has about 67,000 clones, 85% to 90% seen once; the top ten hold roughly 4%. Here the sequenced sample was CD4+ or CD8+ T cells sorted from blood, taken in a trial of the OX40 agonist ivuxolimab. These receptors all stem from an adult with an advanced solid tumor such as melanoma, head and neck, liver or kidney cancer.

The chain carries TRBV2 and TRBJ2-1; 8 bases map to TRBD1. The germline V gene has CDR1 SNHLY and CDR2 FYNNEI. J was trimmed by 6 bases and V by 6 bases; bases with no gene match: 7. The CDR3 is made up of 14 amino acids. This CDR3 reads CASRTDRVVNEQFF. CDR3 bases: TGTGCCAGCAGGACGGACAGGGTTGTCAATGAGCAGTTCTTC.

This clone was counted a single time. This sequence joins TRBV7-2 and TRBJ1-2; D remains unclear. Between the trimmed V and J ends, which lost 5 bases and 1 base, there was a span of 14 bases. CDR1 and CDR2 from the germline V gene are SGHTA and FQGNSA. The CDR3 is 15 amino acids. For the CDR3, the DNA is TGTGCCAGCAGCCCGACCGACGGATATAACTATGGCTACACCTTC. Translating it yields CASSPTDGYNYGYTF.

As concerns this clone: Compared with germline, one end of the junction differs, possibly owing to a read error. The chain links TRBV7-9 to TRBJ1-6; no definite D call. From germline, CDR1 is SEHNR and CDR2 FQNEAQ (reference sequence). The length of the CDR3 is 14 residues. Written as DNA, the CDR3 is TGTGCCAGCAGCTTAGATTTGGCTAATTCACCCCCCCACTTT. Residues: CASSLDLANSPPHF.

The J gene is TRBJ2-7, the V gene TRBV4-1, with unresolved D. CDR1 is MGHRA and CDR2 is YSYEKL in the germline V gene. The CDR3 has 15 amino acids. Between the trimmed V and J ends, which lost 0 bases and 2 bases, there was a span of 11 bases. The DNA for the CDR3 is TGCGCCAGCAGCCAAGACGCGACCGGGCCCTACGAGCAGTACTTC. Translation gives CASSQDATGPYEQYF.

CDR3 protein: CGGTGTYGYTF. As DNA, the CDR3 is TGCGGTGGGACGGGTACCTATGGCTACACCTTC. The chain carries TRBV20-1 and TRBJ1-2, with TRBD1 as a possible D gene (5 bases). The germline V gene has CDR1 DFQATT and CDR2 SNEGSKA (reference sequence). CDR3 length: 11 residues.

This clone was found a few times. The rearrangement uses TRBV2 and TRBJ1-2; weak D call: TRBD1 (6 bases). Germline assignment: CDR1 SNHLY and CDR2 FYNNEI. Trimming took 3 bases from V and 1 from J, leaving 18 bases between them. CDR3 length equals 17 residues. This CDR3 is CASSDSVSGVINYGYTF. CDR3 in DNA: TGTGCCAGCAGTGACTCAGTTTCAGGGGTCATTAACTATGGCTACACCTTC.

The chain links TRBV28 to TRBJ2-2; 16 bases are a match to TRBD2. The CDR3 has 18 amino acids. Looked up from germline, CDR1 is MDHEN and CDR2 is SYDVKM. Trimming at V came to 11 bases and at J to 3 bases, leaving 12 bases not matched to a gene. This CDR3 reads CAQTRGLAGGTDTGELFF. The CDR3 region has the DNA TGTGCCCAGACGCGGGGACTAGCGGGAGGGACGGACACCGGGGAGCTGTTTTTT.

The chain combines TRBV9 with TRBJ1-6; 9 bases map to TRBD1. The CDR3 is 13 residues long. Losses at the gene ends were 5 bases for V and 10 bases for J; bases not matched to a gene: 4. Germline V gene lookup returns CDR1 SGDLS and CDR2 YYNGEE. CDR3 in amino acids: CASRGQGSSPLHF. CDR3 coding DNA: TGTGCCAGCAGGGGACAGGGAAGCTCACCCCTCCACTTT.

The chain couples TRBV9 to TRBJ2-7; D not certain. The germline V and J ends were trimmed by 0 bases and 5 bases, with 15 bases remaining between them. The germline V gene encodes CDR1 SGDLS and CDR2 YYNGEE. CDR3 length equals 15 residues. CDR3: CASSVGGLENDEQYF. In nucleotides, the CDR3 is TGTGCCAGCAGCGTAGGGGGTCTGGAGAACGACGAGCAGTACTTC. The full variable domain, with the rest looked up from reference TRBV9 and TRBJ2-7, is DSGVTQTPKHLITATGQRVTLRCSPRSGDLSVYWYQQSLDQGLQFLIQYYNGEERAKGNILERFSAQQFPDLHSELNLSSLELGDSALYFCASSVGGLENDEQYFGPGTRLTVT.

The V and J genes are TRBV1 and TRBJ1-5; the listed D gene, TRBD1, was not tested against the DNA. TRBV1 is a pseudogene. The CDR3 loop spans 16 amino acids. DNA for the CDR3: TGCACCAGCAGCCAAGGACAGGCCCATAGCAATCAGCCCCAGCATTTT. Its protein is CTSSQGQAHSNQPQHF.

In its sample, this clone was seen once. At one boundary the junction diverges from the germline segment, which might be a read error. The chain uses TRBV27 and TRBJ2-1; D is ambiguous. The CDR3 runs 14 residues. Germline assignment: CDR1 MNHEY and CDR2 SMNVEV (reference sequence). The CDR3 region has the DNA TGTGCCAGCAGTTTATCGAGCGCGTACAGTGAGCAGTTCTTC. Residues: CASSLSSAYSEQFF.

The chain uses TRBV9 and TRBJ2-4, with D tentatively TRBD2 (7 bases). V gave up 3 bases and J gave up 2 bases, with 27 bases separating them. There are 20 residues in the CDR3. Germline V lookup: CDR1 SGDLS, CDR2 YYNGEE. The CDR3 protein is CASSDNTNPEGGAPKNIQYF. For the CDR3, the DNA is TGTGCCAGCAGCGACAACACAAACCCTGAAGGGGGGGCCCCCAAAAACATTCAGTACTTC.

The chain is built from TRBV29-1 and TRBJ1-2, with a weak D call TRBD1 (6 bases). Germline V gene data show CDR1 as SQVTM and CDR2 as ANQGSEA. The CDR3 runs 14 residues. V was shortened by 6 bases and J by 6 bases, with 20 bases between the two germline ends. CDR3 sequence: CSVRTGPQVDGYTF. The CDR3 region has the DNA TGCAGCGTGCGCACAGGGCCCCAGGTCGATGGCTACACCTTC. The variable domain in full, with the rest retrieved from reference TRBV29-1 and TRBJ1-2, is SAVISQKPSRDICQRGTSLTIQCQVDSQVTMMFWYRQQPGQSLTLIATANQGSEATYESGFVIDKFPISRPNLTFSTLTVSNMSPEDSSIYLCSVRTGPQVDGYTFGSGTRLTVV.

This rearrangement joins TRBV5-1 to TRBJ1-2, with D tentatively TRBD1 (6 bases). Germline assignment: CDR1 SGHRS and CDR2 YFSETQ. Trimming took 5 bases from V and 4 from J, leaving 12 bases between them. The CDR3 runs to 13 residues. CDR3 in DNA: TGCGCCAGCAGACTCACAGGGACCTATGGCTACACCTTC. Translation: CASRLTGTYGYTF.

The chain has TRBV2 and TRBJ2-2; D is unclear. The CDR3 totals 14 residues. Trimming took off 1 base at V and 5 bases at J, with 8 bases between the two ends. The germline V gene has CDR1 SNHLY and CDR2 FYNNEI. CDR3 in DNA: TGTGCCAGCAGTGAAGAATACCAAACCGGGGAGCTGTTTTTT. Its protein product is CASSEEYQTGELFF.

V and J are TRBV29-1 and TRBJ2-7, with 8 nucleotides matching TRBD1. V dropped 5 bases and J dropped 1; count of bases not matched to a gene: 4. The CDR3 is made up of 13 amino acids. Germline V CDR1 and CDR2: SQVTM, ANQGSEA. CDR3 protein: CSVRTGLSYEQYF. CDR3 DNA: TGCAGCGTTCGGACAGGGCTTTCCTACGAGCAGTACTTC.

J is TRBJ2-4 and V is TRBV9; D may be TRBD1 (6 bases). Trimming pared 3 bases from V and 8 bases from J, leaving 15 bases between. The CDR3 is 14 amino acids. Germline CDR1 reads SGDLS; CDR2 reads YYNGEE. CDR3 bases: TGTGCCAGCAGCGCAAGACAGGAACGGGACATTCAGTACTTC. This encodes CASSARQERDIQYF.

This chain links TRBV11-3 with TRBJ2-5; D is possibly TRBD1 (8 bases). The CDR3 spans 17 residues. Trimming left V 5 bases short and J 4 bases short, with 23 bases between. CDR1 SGHNT and CDR2 YENEEA come from the germline V gene. CDR3 sequence (DNA): TGTGCCAGCAGCCCGGGGAGAGACAGGGGAGGGACAGAGACCCAGTACTTC. Protein sequence: CASSPGRDRGGTETQYF.

The chain recombines TRBV19 with TRBJ2-5; a weak D match, TRBD2 (5 bases). The CDR3 has 13 residues. The germline V and J ends were trimmed by 4 bases and 5 bases, with 11 bases remaining between them. CDR1 and CDR2 (germline): LNHDA, SQIVND (reference sequence). The CDR3 sequence is CASSTSSFETQYF. Here the CDR3 DNA reads TGTGCCAGTAGTACTAGCTCTTTCGAGACCCAGTACTTC. The variable domain in full, with the rest retrieved from reference TRBV19 and TRBJ2-5, is DGGITQSPKYLFRKEGQNVTLSCEQNLNHDAMYWYRQDPGQGLRLIYYSQIVNDFQKGDIAEGYSVSREKKESFPLTVTSAQKNPTAFYLCASSTSSFETQYFGPGTRLLVL.

The CDR3: CASRGQGRDTDTQYF. CDR3 DNA sequence: TGTGCCAGCAGGGGACAGGGCCGGGACACAGATACGCAGTATTTT. The J gene is TRBJ2-3, the V gene TRBV6-5; 9 bases fit TRBD1. Germline V gives CDR1 MNHEY, CDR2 SVGAGI. The length of the CDR3 is 15 residues. Germline trimming cut 6 bases from V and 2 bases from J; bases unmatched to any gene: 6.

This clone appeared once. This chain joins TRBV28 and TRBJ1-3, with a possible D match to TRBD1 (5 bases). V was clipped by 6 bases and J by 1 base, with 16 bases between them. Looked up from germline, CDR1 is MDHEN and CDR2 is SYDVKM. The CDR3 has 16 amino acids. As DNA, the CDR3 is TGTGCCAGCAGGACACCACCCGGGGGTTCTGGAAACACCATATATTTT. Translating gives CASRTPPGGSGNTIYF. The full variable domain, in which reference TRBV28 and TRBJ1-3 provide the parts outside the CDR3, is DVKVTQSSRYLVKRTGEKVFLECVQDMDHENMFWYRQDPGLGLRLIYFSYDVKMKEKGDIPEGYSVSREKKERFSLILESASTNQTSMYLCASRTPPGGSGNTIYFGEGSWLTVV.